This T cell receptor beta chain is from a study of metastatic and nonmetastatic thyroid tumors. Concerning this clone: No antigen is known for it. The CDR3 does not end in the conserved phenylalanine or tryptophan, so this is likely a read error. The limits of the CDR3 on the DNA are not certain, so only TCRdb's listed CDR3 is given.

Prior to thyroid surgery, none of the patients had received any treatment. TCRdb re-analyzed the PCR reads using MiXCR. The table lists about 41,000 clones, more than 25% of them singletons, with 9.9% in the top ten. Whole-study findings and limits: Significantly greater TCR beta diversity was reportedly found in malignant thyroid tumors than in benign nodules (in blood and tumor).

The sequence derives from a male donor with papillary thyroid cancer or a benign thyroid nodule (not recorded which). Some clones in this sample may be carry-over from other donors' samples. Input material: blood.

The CDR3 spells CASSAPTGTATDTPYY. This rearrangement joins TRBV12-3 or TRBV12-4 to TRBJ2-3; the table calls TRBD1, which could not be checked here. The CDR3 has 16 residues if both end residues are counted.